This TCR beta chain came from a study of vaccination and CD4 T cells after COVID-19. Study results and caveats: Median reactive clonotypes, those recognizing SARS-CoV-2, rose from 21 to 38, not significantly.

V lost 2 bases to trimming and J lost 1 base, with 8 bases between them. CDR1 and CDR2 (germline): MNHEY, SVGEGT. This CDR3 contains 14 residues. Described treatment: approximately nine-day PBMC culture with coronavirus spike peptide pools or control peptides (ViraFEST assay). By share, this clonotype ranks as medium-sized. The target antigen is unknown. With the Oncomine TCR Beta short-read assay, DNA from cultured CD4+ T cells was sequenced. A single record per CDR3 protein comes from TCRdb applying MiXCR to the PCR reads. The sample comprises nearly 15,000 distinct CDR3 sequences, approximately 26% of which are singletons, and around 25% rests with the top ten.

The chain carries TRBV6-2 or TRBV6-3 and TRBJ1-1; D ambiguous. The sample taken for sequencing was cultured CD4+ T cells from blood. The TCR originated in a human donor with COVID-19. CDR3 region: CASSYGWQNTEAFF. The CDR3 DNA reads TGTGCCAGCAGTTACGGTTGGCAGAACACTGAAGCTTTCTTT.